The subject of this entry is one TCR beta chain. The antigen remains undetermined. This sample stems from a study of cytomegalovirus exposure and HLA in healthy donors. Study-level results: In most subjects, TCR beta sequences reportedly gave accurate predictions of HLA-A and HLA-B alleles.

The primer mix had 60 Vbeta and 13 Jbeta primers. The table came from immunoSEQ multiplex PCR; TCRdb's copy has only in-frame clones and leaves some out. This sample has over 100,000 clones, with around 77% found just once. Sample: PBMCs. This TCR was recovered from a male donor in good health and CMV-seropositive.

CDR3 amino acids: CASTGPGGDAGELFF. CDR3 DNA: TGTGCCAGCACCGGGCCAGGAGGGGACGCCGGGGAGCTGTTTTTT. The V call is TRBV6-1, the J call TRBJ2-2, with D tentatively TRBD2 (6 bases). The CDR3 extends over 15 amino acids. Trimming took off 7 bases at V and 6 bases at J, with 18 bases between the two ends. Germline assignment: CDR1 MNHNS and CDR2 SASEGT.